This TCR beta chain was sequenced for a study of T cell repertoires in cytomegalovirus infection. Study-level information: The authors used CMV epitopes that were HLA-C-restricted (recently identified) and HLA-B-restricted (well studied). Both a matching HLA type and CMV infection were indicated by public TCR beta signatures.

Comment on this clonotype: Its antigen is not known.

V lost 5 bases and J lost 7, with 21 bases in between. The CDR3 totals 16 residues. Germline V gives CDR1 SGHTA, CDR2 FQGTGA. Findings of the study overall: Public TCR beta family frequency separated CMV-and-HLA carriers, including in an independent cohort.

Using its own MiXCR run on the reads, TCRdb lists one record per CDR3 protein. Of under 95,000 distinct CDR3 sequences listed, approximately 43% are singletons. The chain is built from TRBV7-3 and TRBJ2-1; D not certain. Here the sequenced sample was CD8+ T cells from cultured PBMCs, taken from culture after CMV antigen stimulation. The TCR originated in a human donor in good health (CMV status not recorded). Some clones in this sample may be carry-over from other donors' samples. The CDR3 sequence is CASSVHPNAQPNEQFF. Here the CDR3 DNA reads TGTGCCAGCAGCGTCCACCCTAACGCACAGCCAAATGAGCAGTTCTTC. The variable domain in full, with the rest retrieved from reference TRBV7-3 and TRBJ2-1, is GAGVSQTPSNKVTEKGKYVELRCDPISGHTALYWYRQSLGQGPEFLIYFQGTGAADDSGLPNDRFFAVRPEGSVSTLKIQRTERGDSAVYLCASSVHPNAQPNEQFFGPGTRLTVL.